A selection of T cell receptor beta chains follows, all from one sample in a study of identical twins. TCRdb processed the 5' RACE reads anew with MiXCR; each CDR3 protein has one entry. This table has 400,000 to 600,000 distinct CDR3 sequences, approximately 20% appearing once. The sample was also reused in another study, on yellow fever vaccine responses in identical twins.

The specimen was CD4+ T cells sorted from blood. All receptors derive from a woman aged 18 to 35 in good health. CDR3s leave out the opening cysteine and the closing phenylalanine or tryptophan. The order of the fields is V gene, clone size, J gene, CDR3 protein. A clone size is listed for some rows: how often the clone was seen (once, few, many), or a class if it is expanded.

>TRBV7-9|-|TRBJ2-3
ASSLRTSGTTDTQY
>TRBV5-1|-|TRBJ2-1
ASSSRSGLYNEQF
>TRBV28|few|TRBJ1-4
ASSPPEMVWEKLF
>TRBV20-1|few|TRBJ2-7
SAIPDGYYEQY
>TRBV20-1|few|TRBJ2-1
SARQGSGYNEQF
>TRBV5-1|-|TRBJ2-7
ASSLDLREYEQY
>TRBV12-3/TRBV12-4|many|TRBJ1-3
ASSTGTAGNTIY
>TRBV12-3/TRBV12-4|-|TRBJ2-2
ASSKGSGELF
>TRBV21-1|-|TRBJ2-6
ASSKALPGANVLT
>TRBV12-3/TRBV12-4|few|TRBJ1-3
ASGGNTIY
>TRBV7-2|-|TRBJ2-7
ASSLGSPGGRGHEQY
>TRBV11-2|many|TRBJ1-6
ASSPDDRGNNSPLH
>TRBV10-3|few|TRBJ2-2
AISGRHLANTGELF
>TRBV10-3|-|TRBJ1-6
AISERGVESSPLH
>TRBV4-2|-|TRBJ2-1
ASSQDLGGGEQF
>TRBV20-1|-|TRBJ2-2
SAATGARELF
>TRBV20-1|few|TRBJ2-3
SAQTSGAVTDTQY
>TRBV18|few|TRBJ2-5
ASSPRSAVQETQY
>TRBV2|-|TRBJ2-7
ASSERVSRTYEQY
>TRBV10-3|few|TRBJ1-1
AISETGLNTEAF
>TRBV4-1|once|TRBJ2-1
ASSQGAGLAEQF
>TRBV7-8|many|TRBJ1-5
ASSLAESNQPQH
>TRBV7-9|once|TRBJ1-6
ASSTTGLGSPLH
>TRBV20-1|-|TRBJ2-4
SARDGGGAKNIQY
>TRBV15|-|TRBJ1-6
ATSRDLTGSPLH
>TRBV5-1|-|TRBJ2-5
ASSLDFETQY
>TRBV5-6|-|TRBJ2-5
ASSLGTGTSSGETQY
>TRBV29-1|few|TRBJ2-7
SVEWGQGYEQY
>TRBV4-1|-|TRBJ2-2
ASSQEGKLAGGPIYTGELF
>TRBV5-1|-|TRBJ2-5
ASSPLATGQETQY
>TRBV7-9|-|TRBJ2-2
ASSYRGSTGELF
>TRBV29-1|few|TRBJ2-1
SARVPGLYNEQF
>TRBV20-1|-|TRBJ2-3
SPLAGGTDTQY
>TRBV15|few|TRBJ2-5
ATSIPGETQY
>TRBV2|-|TRBJ1-6
ASSEEYLYNSPLH